These 20 T cell receptor beta chains were sequenced from one sample in a study of cytomegalovirus exposure and HLA in healthy donors. The primer mix had 60 Vbeta and 13 Jbeta primers. The repertoire was sequenced with immunoSEQ multiplex PCR; TCRdb's copy has only in-frame clones and lacks some. Of about 130,000 clones listed, 70% to 85% are singletons. Sequenced: PBMCs. These receptor sequences come from a female donor in good health and CMV-seronegative.

The chain joins TRBV5-4 to TRBJ2-1; a weak D match, TRBD2 (6 bases). Germline CDR1 reads SGHNT; CDR2 reads YYREEE (reference sequence). Trimming pared 3 bases from V and 6 bases from J, leaving 19 bases between. The CDR3 is made up of 16 amino acids. The CDR3 sequence is CASSYIVGASANEQFF. CDR3 DNA sequence: TGTGCCAGCAGCTACATCGTCGGGGCTAGCGCCAATGAGCAGTTCTTC.

The CDR3 here is CASSVDRAAAGELFF. CDR3 nucleotides: TGTGCCAGCAGTGTCGACAGGGCGGCGGCCGGGGAGCTGTTTTTT. V gene TRBV2 combines with J gene TRBJ2-2; 7 bases map to TRBD1. Germline-derived CDR1 and CDR2 are SNHLY and FYNNEI. Losses at the gene ends were 4 bases for V and 6 bases for J; bases not matched to a gene: 8. The CDR3 sequence is 15 residues long.

The rearrangement uses TRBV9 and TRBJ2-1, with 9 bases matching TRBD2. V was pared by 2 bases and J by 2 bases, with 2 bases of the junction left unmatched. Germline CDR1 reads SGDLS; CDR2 reads YYNGEE. The CDR3 extends over 15 amino acids. In DNA, the CDR3 is TGTGCCAGCAGCGTTCGACTAGCGGCCTACAATGAGCAGTTCTTC. Protein: CASSVRLAAYNEQFF.

This clone was observed a handful of times. V gene TRBV7-2 combines with J gene TRBJ2-2; TRBD2 matches 12 bases. CDR1 SGHTA and CDR2 FQGNSA come from the germline V gene. The CDR3 has 19 amino acids. V dropped 1 base and J dropped 1; count of bases not matched to a gene: 7. The CDR3 here is CASSLGGLAGSLNTGELFF. DNA for the CDR3: TGTGCCAGCAGCTTAGGAGGACTAGCGGGATCCTTGAACACCGGGGAGCTGTTTTTT.

This clone appeared once. A read error may produce the germline difference seen at one junction end. The chain is built from TRBV10-1 and TRBJ2-7; D is ambiguous. The CDR3 runs to 8 residues. Germline V gives CDR1 WNHNN, CDR2 SYGVQD (reference sequence). CDR3 amino acids: CASSVSVF. The CDR3 nucleotides read TGCGCCAGCAGTGTATCCGTCTTC.

This clone was observed once. The V gene is TRBV28, the J gene TRBJ1-2, with D unclear. This CDR3 is built from 12 residues. Looked up from germline, CDR1 is MDHEN and CDR2 is SYDVKM. Trimming removed 4 bases at V and 8 bases at J, with 11 bases between. The CDR3 DNA is TGTGCCAGCAGTTCTCCTGCCGGGGGCTACACCTTC. The encoded protein is CASSSPAGGYTF.

This rearrangement joins TRBV6-6 to TRBJ1-5; D unresolved. The V gene lost 4 bases and the J gene lost 0 bases, with 7 bases spanning the gap. Germline V gives CDR1 MNHNY, CDR2 SVGAGI (reference sequence). CDR3 length: 14 amino acids. CDR3 in amino acids: CASSSVYSNQPQHF. The CDR3 bases are TGTGCCAGCAGTTCGGTATATAGCAATCAGCCCCAGCATTTT.

This chain links TRBV28 with TRBJ1-1, with no clear D. Germline V gene sequence: CDR1 MDHEN, CDR2 SYDVKM. There are 15 residues in the CDR3. V was pared by 5 bases and J by 1 base, with 14 bases between. The CDR3 spells CASSPPGRANTEAFF. CDR3 in DNA: TGTGCCAGCAGTCCTCCGGGAAGGGCGAACACTGAAGCTTTCTTT.

This chain uses TRBV7-9 with TRBJ1-4, with a tentative D call TRBD1 (5 bases). V was trimmed by 1 base and J by 7 bases, leaving 10 bases between them. This CDR3 comprises 14 residues. CDR1 is SEHNR, CDR2 FQNEAQ, per germline (reference sequence). The CDR3 coding sequence is TGTGCCAGCAGCTTAGGGGGGGACGGTGAAAAACTGTTTTTT. Translated, it gives CASSLGGDGEKLFF.

The chain combines TRBV10-3 with TRBJ1-5; D possibly corresponds to TRBD1 (5 bases). V lost 3 bases and J lost 7, with 13 bases in between. The CDR3 loop spans 14 amino acids. Germline V gene lookup returns CDR1 ENHRY and CDR2 SYGVKD. As DNA, the CDR3 is TGTGCCATCAGTGAAGGGGAAACTGGCCAGCCCCAGCATTTT. Translation gives CAISEGETGQPQHF.

The chain carries TRBV10-3 and TRBJ2-7, with a tentative D call TRBD2 (6 bases). CDR3 length: 17 residues. Trimming cost V 2 bases and J 0 bases, with 17 bases left between them. Germline V gives CDR1 ENHRY, CDR2 SYGVKD. The CDR3 loop reads CAISEGSGHKTSYEQYF. CDR3 DNA sequence: TGTGCCATCAGTGAGGGGAGCGGGCATAAAACCTCCTACGAGCAGTACTTC.

The chain links TRBV29-1 to TRBJ1-2; D might be TRBD1 (5 bases). V was shortened by 5 bases and J by 4 bases, with 20 bases between the two germline ends. Germline V CDR1 and CDR2: SQVTM, ANQGSEA. The CDR3 has 15 residues. CDR3 amino acids: CSVYRTSPVLYGYTF. CDR3 bases: TGCAGCGTTTACAGGACTAGCCCTGTCCTCTATGGCTACACCTTC.

About this clone: An end of the junction differs from the germline gene, which may be a read error. The chain couples TRBV9 to TRBJ2-7, with D perhaps matching TRBD2 (6 bases). The germline V gene encodes CDR1 SGDLS and CDR2 YYNGEE. The CDR3 has 14 residues. CDR3 amino acids: CASSVAGGSYGQYF. CDR3 sequence (DNA): TGTGCCAGCAGCGTGGCCGGGGGTAGCTACGGGCAGTACTTC.

The J gene is TRBJ2-7, the V gene TRBV7-8; 7 nucleotides line up with TRBD2. The V segment lost 3 bases and the J segment 3 bases; nucleotides outside the gene matches: 8. The CDR3 consists of 15 residues. Germline assignment: CDR1 SGHVS and CDR2 FQNEAQ. The CDR3: CASSFRTSGIYEQYF. The CDR3 coding sequence is TGTGCCAGCAGCTTCCGGACTAGTGGGATCTACGAGCAGTACTTC.

The gene calls are TRBV7-9 and TRBJ1-2; maybe TRBD1 (5 bases). The CDR3 runs to 15 residues. The V gene's germline CDR1 is SEHNR and CDR2 FQNEAQ (reference sequence). V was trimmed by 6 bases and J by 7 bases, leaving 21 bases between them. CDR3 DNA: TGTGCCAGCAGTCCTGCGAGTAGGGGCGTGGGTGGCTACACCTTC. Protein sequence: CASSPASRGVGGYTF.

The chain couples TRBV19 to TRBJ2-7, with 8 bases fitting TRBD1. CDR3 length: 13 residues. V shed 4 bases and J 2 bases; nucleotides not matched to a gene: 1. Germline V CDR1 and CDR2: LNHDA, SQIVND (reference sequence). The CDR3 coding sequence is TGTGCCAGTAGTACGACAGGGGCCTACGAGCAGTACTTC. Amino acids: CASSTTGAYEQYF.

The chain uses TRBV10-3 and TRBJ1-5; 8 bases match TRBD1. Trimming took 6 bases from V and 6 from J; bases not matched to a gene: 7. The CDR3 covers 14 residues. CDR1 ENHRY and CDR2 SYGVKD come from the germline V gene. For the CDR3, the DNA is TGTGCCATCAGCGACAGGGGAGTTGGTCAGCCCCAGCATTTT. It specifies CAISDRGVGQPQHF.

The chain links TRBV5-1 to TRBJ2-3; a possible D gene is TRBD1 (5 bases). In germline, CDR1 is SGHRS, CDR2 YFSETQ. Trimming took 3 bases from V and 3 from J, leaving 11 bases between them. The CDR3 sequence is 14 residues long. In DNA form, the CDR3 reads TGCGCCAGCAGCTCCCGCAGGGTAACAGATACGCAGTATTTT. It encodes CASSSRRVTDTQYF.

V is TRBV5-6 and J is TRBJ2-7; TRBD1 aligns across 9 bases. The CDR3 consists of 14 residues. V lost 5 bases to trimming and J lost 7 bases; unmatched junction nucleotides: 10. Germline V lookup: CDR1 SGHDT, CDR2 YYEEEE. The CDR3 nucleotides read TGTGCCAGCAGGACCGGGACAGGGACGAGAGAGCAGTACTTC. Its protein is CASRTGTGTREQYF.

In this sample, this clone turned up a few times. The V and J genes are TRBV27 and TRBJ2-3, with D perhaps TRBD1 (5 bases). This CDR3 region has 18 residues. The ends were cut back, 4 bases at V and 4 bases at J, with 24 bases in the middle. Germline CDR1 and CDR2: MNHEY and SMNVEV (reference sequence). The CDR3 coding sequence is TGTGCCAGCAGTTCAGGCGGCAGGGCGCTATATGAGCCAGATACGCAGTATTTT. Its protein is CASSSGGRALYEPDTQYF.